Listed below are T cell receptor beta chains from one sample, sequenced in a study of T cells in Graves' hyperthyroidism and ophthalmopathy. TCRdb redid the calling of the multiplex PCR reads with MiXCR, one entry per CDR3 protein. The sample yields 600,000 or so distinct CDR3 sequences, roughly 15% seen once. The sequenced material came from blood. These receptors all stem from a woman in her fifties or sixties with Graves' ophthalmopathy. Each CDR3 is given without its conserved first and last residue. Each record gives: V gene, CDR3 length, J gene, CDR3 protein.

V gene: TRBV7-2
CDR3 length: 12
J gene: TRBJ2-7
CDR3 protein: ASSPIVPSAEQY

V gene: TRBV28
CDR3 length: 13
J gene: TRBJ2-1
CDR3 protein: ASSLGADAGAEQF

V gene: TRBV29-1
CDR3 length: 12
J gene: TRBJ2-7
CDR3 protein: SVARTSGAYEQY

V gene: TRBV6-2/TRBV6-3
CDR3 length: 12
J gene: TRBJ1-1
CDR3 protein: ASSYETLGAEAF

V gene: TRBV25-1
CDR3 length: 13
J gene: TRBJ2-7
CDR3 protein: ASSTPGTGTYEQY

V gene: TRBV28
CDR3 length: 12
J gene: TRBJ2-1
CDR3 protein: ASIGLYSYNEQF

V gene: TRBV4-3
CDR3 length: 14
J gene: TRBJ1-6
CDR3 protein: ASSQAGSSYNSPLH

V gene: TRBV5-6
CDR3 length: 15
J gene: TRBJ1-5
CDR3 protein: ASSLQGATVGNQPQH

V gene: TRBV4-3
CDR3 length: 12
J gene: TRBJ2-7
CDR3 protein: ASSQGPDHYEQY

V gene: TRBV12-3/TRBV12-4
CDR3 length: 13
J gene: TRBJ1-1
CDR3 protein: ASSLNQGMNTEAF

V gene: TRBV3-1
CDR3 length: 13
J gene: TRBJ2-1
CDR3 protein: ASSLRGLAHNEQF

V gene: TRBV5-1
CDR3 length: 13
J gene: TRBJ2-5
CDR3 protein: ASSLGSAKQETQY

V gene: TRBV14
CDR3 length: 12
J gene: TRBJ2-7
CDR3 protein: ASSQRGLFYEQY

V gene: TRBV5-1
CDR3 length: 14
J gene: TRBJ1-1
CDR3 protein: ANSLISTWGNTEAF

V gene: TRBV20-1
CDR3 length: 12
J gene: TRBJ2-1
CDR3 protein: SASDSGRGDEQF

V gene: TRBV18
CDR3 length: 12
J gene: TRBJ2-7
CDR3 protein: ASSLRRGGNEQY

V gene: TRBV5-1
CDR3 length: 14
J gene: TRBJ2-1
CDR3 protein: ASSFLLAGEYNEQF

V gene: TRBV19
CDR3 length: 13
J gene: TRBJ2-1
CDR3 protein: ASSTTSGIYNEQF

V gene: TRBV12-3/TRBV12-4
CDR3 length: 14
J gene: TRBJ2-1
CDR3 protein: ASSLEGRPRVNEQF

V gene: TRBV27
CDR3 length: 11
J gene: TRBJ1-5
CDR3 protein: ASSLRGFSPQH

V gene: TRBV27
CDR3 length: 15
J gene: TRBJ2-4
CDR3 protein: ASSLSGGSTNRDIQY

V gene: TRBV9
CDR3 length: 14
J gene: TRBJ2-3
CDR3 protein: ASSRRDRGLSDTQY

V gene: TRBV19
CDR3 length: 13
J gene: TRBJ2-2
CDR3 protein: ASSILAANTGELF

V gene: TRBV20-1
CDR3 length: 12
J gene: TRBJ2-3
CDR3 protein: SARGSSTGDTQY

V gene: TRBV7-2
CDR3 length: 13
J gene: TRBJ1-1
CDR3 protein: ASSLTLGTYTEAF

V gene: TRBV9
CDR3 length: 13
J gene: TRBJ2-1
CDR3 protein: ASSVAGNAYNEQF

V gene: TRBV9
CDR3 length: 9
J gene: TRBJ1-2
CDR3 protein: ASSDRGGYT

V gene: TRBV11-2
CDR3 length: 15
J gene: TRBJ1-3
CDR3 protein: ASSPSWGGTAGNTIY

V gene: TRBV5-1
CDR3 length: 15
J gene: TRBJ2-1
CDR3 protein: ASSLGAGANPYNEQF

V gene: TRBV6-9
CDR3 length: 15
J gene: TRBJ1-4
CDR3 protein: ASSYTRDPSVEEKLF

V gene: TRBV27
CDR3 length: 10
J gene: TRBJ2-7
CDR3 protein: ASIGVRNEQY

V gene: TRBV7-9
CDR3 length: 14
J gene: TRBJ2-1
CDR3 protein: ASSLDASGAYNEQF

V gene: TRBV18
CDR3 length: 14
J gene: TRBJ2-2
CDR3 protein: ASWGLAGTNTGELF

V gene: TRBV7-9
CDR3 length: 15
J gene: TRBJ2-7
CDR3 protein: ASSLEPGGRAAYEQY

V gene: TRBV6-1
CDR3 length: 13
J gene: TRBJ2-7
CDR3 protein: ASSEGWDSWYEQY

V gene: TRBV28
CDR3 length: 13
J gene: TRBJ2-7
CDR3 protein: ASSSFRGTTYEQY

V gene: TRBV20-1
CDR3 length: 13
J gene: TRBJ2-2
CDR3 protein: SATNDRGSTGELF

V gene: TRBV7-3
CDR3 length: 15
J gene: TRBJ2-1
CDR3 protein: ASSLRGRDSAWDEQF

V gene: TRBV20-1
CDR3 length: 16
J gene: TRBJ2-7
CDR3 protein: SARERGLAGPKSYEQY

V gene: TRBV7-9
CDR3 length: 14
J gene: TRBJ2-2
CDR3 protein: ASSVTGLEYTGELF

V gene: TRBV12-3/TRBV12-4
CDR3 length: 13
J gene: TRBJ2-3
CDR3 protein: ASSLTSGRGIAQY